What follows are 31 T cell receptor beta chains derived from one specimen sequenced in a study of blood T cell repertoires in COVID-19. Using immunoSEQ multiplex PCR, the repertoire was profiled, and TCRdb retains in-frame clones only, with some absent. Of 56,000 or so clones in the sample, approximately 92% were seen once. The sequenced sample consisted of peripheral blood. The receptors come from a woman aged 60 to 75 with COVID-19, enrolled during active disease.

There are a few counts of this clone. This rearrangement joins TRBV28 to TRBJ2-7; the match to TRBD2 covers 8 bases. Germline V lookup: CDR1 MDHEN, CDR2 SYDVKM. The V gene end was trimmed by 7 bases and the J gene end by 7 bases; junction bases not matched to a gene: 12. The CDR3 spans 14 residues. The CDR3 spells CASKVPGGQREQYF. For the CDR3, the DNA is TGTGCCAGCAAAGTCCCGGGAGGGCAGAGGGAGCAGTACTTC.

This clone was seen a single time. The chain is built from TRBV7-2 and TRBJ1-4; D not resolved. The CDR3 runs 13 residues. Germline V gene sequence: CDR1 SGHTA, CDR2 FQGNSA. Deletions cut 4 bases from V and 8 bases from J, with 11 bases between. The CDR3 sequence: CASSSLEREKLFF. CDR3 nucleotide sequence: TGTGCCAGCAGCTCCCTTGAGAGAGAAAAACTGTTTTTT.

V and J are TRBV19 and TRBJ2-7; 7 bases fit TRBD2. The CDR3 totals 18 residues. Germline V gene lookup returns CDR1 LNHDA and CDR2 SQIVND (reference sequence). The J segment lost 0 bases and the V segment lost 6 bases, leaving 17 bases of the junction unmatched. The CDR3 sequence: CASRSSGGGAEISYEQYF. The CDR3 DNA sequence: TGTGCCAGTAGGTCCTCGGGGGGAGGAGCCGAGATCTCCTACGAGCAGTACTTC.

The chain links TRBV12-5 to TRBJ1-1; 7 bases match TRBD1. The CDR3 is 15 residues long. V gave up 1 base and J gave up 0 bases; unmatched junction bases: 2. CDR1 and CDR2 (germline): LGHNT, FRNRAP. In nucleotides, the CDR3 is TGTGCTAGTGGTTTGGGGCAGGGGGTGAACACTGAAGCTTTCTTT. The encoded protein is CASGLGQGVNTEAFF.

The gene calls are TRBV18 and TRBJ1-1; no firm D call. With 1 base removed from V and 2 bases from J, the gap between germline ends came to 8 bases. Germline CDR1 and CDR2: KGHSH and LQKENI. The CDR3 runs to 14 residues. As DNA, the CDR3 is TGTGCCAGCTCACCACTTCAGGATAACACTGAAGCTTTCTTT. Protein product: CASSPLQDNTEAFF.

The V gene is TRBV29-1, the J gene TRBJ2-2; weak D call: TRBD2 (5 bases). The CDR3 runs to 12 residues. V lost 7 bases to trimming and J lost 6 bases, with 12 bases between them. Germline values: CDR1 SQVTM, CDR2 ANQGSEA. CDR3 protein: CSAKAGAGELFF. The CDR3 nucleotides are TGCAGCGCCAAAGCCGGGGCCGGGGAGCTGTTTTTT.

The chain carries TRBV27 and TRBJ2-7, with 7 bases fitting TRBD1. The length of the CDR3 is 15 residues. Germline CDR1 MNHEY, CDR2 SMNVEV (reference sequence). The trim removed 2 bases at V and 2 bases at J, leaving 6 bases unmatched. The CDR3 spells CASSLQPGQTYEQYF. As DNA, the CDR3 is TGTGCCAGCAGTTTACAGCCGGGACAGACCTACGAGCAGTACTTC.

The chain combines TRBV9 with TRBJ2-5; TRBD2 matches 13 bases. Germline V lookup: CDR1 SGDLS, CDR2 YYNGEE. With V trimmed by 3 bases and J by 5 bases, 7 bases remained unmatched. The CDR3 contains 16 residues. CDR3 bases: TGTGCCAGCAGCGCCGGACTAGCGGGGGCATGGGAGACCCAGTACTTC. Translation gives CASSAGLAGAWETQYF.

J is TRBJ2-2 and V is TRBV19; 10 bases match TRBD2. The CDR3 covers 14 residues. CDR1 LNHDA and CDR2 SQIVND come from the germline V gene (reference sequence). With 7 bases clipped from V and 6 bases from J, the junction kept 5 bases outside the gene matches. As DNA, the CDR3 is TGTGCCAGTACAAGCGGGGGGGCCCCCGGGGAGCTGTTTTTT. This sequence encodes CASTSGGAPGELFF.

This clone was detected only once. The CDR3 region has the DNA TGTGCCAGCAGCTTGTTCGGGACAGGGGTTGGAAACACCATATATTTT. The encoded protein is CASSLFGTGVGNTIYF. V is TRBV5-6 and J is TRBJ1-3; 10 nucleotides agree with TRBD1. The CDR3 runs to 16 residues. CDR1 and CDR2 (germline): SGHDT, YYEEEE. Unmatched junction bases numbered 4, after V lost 1 base and J lost 3 bases.

The V gene is TRBV6-2 or TRBV6-3, the J gene TRBJ1-2; D uncertain. Trimming took off 6 bases at V and 2 bases at J, with 7 bases between the two ends. CDR1 and CDR2 (germline): MNHEY, SVGEGT. CDR3 size: 12 residues. CDR3 DNA sequence: TGTGCCAGCAGCGCCGGGAACTATGGCTACACCTTC. Translated: CASSAGNYGYTF.

V is TRBV29-1 and J is TRBJ2-1, with 12 bases matching TRBD2. The trim removed 6 bases at V and 8 bases at J, leaving 8 bases unmatched. The CDR3 contains 14 residues. Germline assignment: CDR1 SQVTM and CDR2 ANQGSEA. The CDR3 sequence is CSVSGLAGPDEQFF. The CDR3 bases are TGCAGCGTCTCGGGACTAGCGGGCCCCGATGAGCAGTTCTTC.

The chain employs TRBV28 and TRBJ2-3; 8 nucleotides align to TRBD2. This CDR3 region has 14 residues. Trimming cost V 8 bases and J 2 bases; bases outside gene matches: 6. The germline gives CDR1 MDHEN, CDR2 SYDVKM. Here the CDR3 DNA reads TGTGCCAGCCTTGAACTAGCGGACACAGATACGCAGTATTTT. As protein: CASLELADTDTQYF. The full variable domain, with the rest looked up from reference TRBV28 and TRBJ2-3, is DVKVTQSSRYLVKRTGEKVFLECVQDMDHENMFWYRQDPGLGLRLIYFSYDVKMKEKGDIPEGYSVSREKKERFSLILESASTNQTSMYLCASLELADTDTQYFGPGTRLTVL.

The gene calls are TRBV7-2 and TRBJ2-2; 7 bases are shared with TRBD2. The CDR3 covers 12 residues. Per germline, CDR1 SGHTA and CDR2 FQGNSA. The CDR3 DNA follows: TGTGCGATTAGCGGGTTCACCGGGGAGCTGTTTTTT. This translates into CAISGFTGELFF.

This clone was recorded once. The chain employs TRBV7-8 and TRBJ1-2; 8 nucleotides agree with TRBD1. The germline CDR1 and CDR2 sequences are SGHVS and FQNEAQ. With V trimmed by 5 bases and J by 4 bases, 3 bases remained unmatched. CDR3 length: 13 amino acids. CDR3 nucleotide sequence: TGTGCCAGCAGCCCAGACAGGGGCTATGGCTACACCTTC. This translates into CASSPDRGYGYTF.

The chain uses TRBV10-1 and TRBJ2-7, with no clear D. Looked up from germline, CDR1 is WNHNN and CDR2 is SYGVQD (reference sequence). V lost 0 bases to trimming and J lost 3 bases, with 6 bases between them. The CDR3 extends over 13 amino acids. This CDR3 reads CASSESGLYEQYF. For the CDR3, the DNA is TGCGCCAGCAGTGAGTCGGGCCTCTACGAGCAGTACTTC.

The rearrangement links TRBV6-2 or TRBV6-3 to TRBJ1-1; D possibly corresponds to TRBD1 (6 bases). Germline CDR1 MNHEY, CDR2 SVGEGT. V shed 5 bases and J shed 2 bases, with 9 bases lying between them. This CDR3 has 13 residues. CDR3 sequence (DNA): TGTGCCAGCAGTGCACAGGGAAACACTGAAGCTTTCTTT. As protein: CASSAQGNTEAFF.

The count of this clone is one. This chain links TRBV6-6 with TRBJ2-7, with TRBD1 matching over 9 bases. V dropped 2 bases and J dropped 6; count of bases not matched to a gene: 8. Per the germline V gene, CDR1 is MNHNY and CDR2 is SVGAGI (reference sequence). The CDR3 covers 15 residues. CDR3 nucleotide sequence: TGTGCCAGCAGTTACGCCCTTGAGACAGGGGGCGAGCAGTACTTC. Its translation: CASSYALETGGEQYF.

A single count supports this clone. The J gene is TRBJ1-1, the V gene TRBV14; D is uncertain. V was pared by 6 bases and J by 5 bases, with 13 bases between. Germline CDR1 is SGHDN and CDR2 is FVKESK. CDR3 length: 13 amino acids. The CDR3 here is CASSQQIETEAFF. CDR3 sequence (DNA): TGTGCCAGCAGTCAACAGATTGAAACTGAAGCTTTCTTT.

The rearrangement uses TRBV15 and TRBJ1-1; 7 bases are shared with TRBD1. J was trimmed by 5 bases and V by 4 bases; bases with no gene match: 1. The CDR3 is 12 residues long. Germline CDR1 and CDR2: LNHNV and YYDKDF (reference sequence). The CDR3 region is CATSTRGTEAFF. CDR3 DNA sequence: TGTGCCACCAGCACCAGGGGGACTGAAGCTTTCTTT.

J is TRBJ1-2 and V is TRBV4-1; 9 positions match TRBD1. The CDR3 runs 19 residues. Germline CDR1 and CDR2: MGHRA and YSYEKL. The ends lost 1 base at V and 3 bases at J; junction bases unmatched: 15. This chain's CDR3 is CASSQVDLVPDRGYYGYTF. The DNA of the CDR3 is TGCGCCAGCAGCCAAGTAGATCTCGTCCCGGACAGGGGTTACTATGGCTACACCTTC.

The J gene is TRBJ2-7, the V gene TRBV6-5; 7 positions match TRBD1. The CDR3 extends over 14 amino acids. Losses at the gene ends were 4 bases for V and 2 bases for J; bases not matched to a gene: 5. Germline CDR1 reads MNHEY; CDR2 reads SVGAGI. This CDR3 is CASSFYRGPYEQYF. The DNA for the CDR3 is TGTGCCAGCAGTTTTTACAGGGGTCCCTACGAGCAGTACTTC.

This rearrangement joins TRBV6-2 or TRBV6-3 to TRBJ1-1; 7 positions match TRBD1. The germline V gene encodes CDR1 MNHEY and CDR2 SVGEGT. This CDR3 contains 13 residues. V was pared by 6 bases and J by 0 bases, with 1 base of the junction left unmatched. The CDR3 sequence is CASSGQVNTEAFF. Written as DNA, the CDR3 is TGTGCCAGCAGCGGACAGGTGAACACTGAAGCTTTCTTT.

This chain uses TRBV11-2 with TRBJ2-3; 8 bases are shared with TRBD1. The CDR3 is made up of 15 amino acids. In germline, CDR1 is SGHAT, CDR2 FQNNGV. V dropped 5 bases and J dropped 2; count of bases not matched to a gene: 6. CDR3 in amino acids: CASSPGQGATDTQYF. The CDR3 region has the DNA TGTGCCAGCAGCCCTGGACAGGGAGCCACAGATACGCAGTATTTT.

This clone was detected ten times or more. The rearrangement joins TRBV10-1 to TRBJ2-2; maybe TRBD1 (5 bases). The ends were cut back, 6 bases at V and 4 bases at J, with 12 bases in the middle. Germline V gives CDR1 WNHNN, CDR2 SYGVQD (reference sequence). The CDR3 runs to 14 residues. Written as DNA, the CDR3 is TGCGCCAGCAGATCGACAGAGCGCACCGGGGAGCTGTTTTTT. It yields the protein CASRSTERTGELFF.

The rearrangement uses TRBV3-1 (or the pseudogene TRBV3-2) and TRBJ2-1; a possible D gene is TRBD1 (5 bases). The V gene's germline CDR1 is LGHDT and CDR2 YNNKEL (reference sequence). V lost 4 bases and J lost 10, with 14 bases in between. The CDR3 is 13 residues long. CDR3 region: CASSLGRQLEQFF. The CDR3 DNA sequence: TGTGCCAGCAGCCTGGGGCGACAGCTAGAGCAGTTCTTC.

This chain uses TRBV19 with TRBJ2-1, with 10 bases that match TRBD2. Trimming cost V 8 bases and J 7 bases; bases outside gene matches: 20. Germline V lookup: CDR1 LNHDA, CDR2 SQIVND (reference sequence). The CDR3 has 18 amino acids. CDR3 in amino acids: CASSIAGGLPGERNEQFF. The CDR3, as DNA: TGTGCCAGTTCCATAGCGGGAGGCCTCCCTGGGGAGAGAAATGAGCAGTTCTTC.

The chain uses TRBV4-1 and TRBJ2-3, with D perhaps TRBD1 (6 bases). The CDR3 totals 16 residues. Germline V CDR1 and CDR2: MGHRA, YSYEKL. V was shortened by 4 bases and J by 5 bases, with 19 bases between the two germline ends. CDR3 protein: CASSRWGWGQGDTQYF. The CDR3 DNA sequence: TGCGCCAGCAGCCGCTGGGGCTGGGGGCAGGGAGATACGCAGTATTTT.

V usage is TRBV7-8 and J usage is TRBJ1-2, with a possible D match to TRBD1 (5 bases). With 6 bases removed from V and 5 bases from J, the gap between germline ends came to 7 bases. Germline loops: CDR1 SGHVS, CDR2 FQNEAQ. The CDR3 has 11 amino acids. The CDR3 reads CASSRGYGYTF. DNA of the CDR3: TGTGCCAGCAGTAGGGGATATGGCTACACCTTC.

This sequence joins TRBV5-6 and TRBJ2-1; a weak D match, TRBD2 (6 bases). CDR3 length: 11 amino acids. V was cut by 4 bases and J by 7 bases, with 6 bases left in between. Germline CDR1 reads SGHDT; CDR2 reads YYEEEE. Here the CDR3 DNA reads TGTGCCAGCAGCCTAGCGAATGAGCAGTTCTTC. Its protein product is CASSLANEQFF.

The rearrangement joins TRBV10-1 to TRBJ1-6; D unresolved. V was trimmed by 5 bases and J by 0 bases, leaving 11 bases between them. The CDR3 length is 16 residues. Germline V gene lookup returns CDR1 WNHNN and CDR2 SYGVQD (reference sequence). Written as DNA, the CDR3 is TGCGCCAGCAGTCTTACTCTTAACTCCTATAATTCACCCCTCCACTTT. Its translation: CASSLTLNSYNSPLHF.